Listed below are T cell receptor beta chains from one sample, sequenced in a study of Ad26.COV2.S vaccination and SARS-CoV-2 variants. The table came from immunoSEQ multiplex PCR; TCRdb's copy has only in-frame clones and leaves some out. The table lists 380,000 or so clones, about 89% of them singletons. Sequenced material: peripheral blood, taken in a trial of Ad26.COV2.S vaccine versus placebo. The source is a person aged 18-60 years who received the Ad26.COV2.S COVID-19 vaccine or a placebo. Each CDR3 is given with its conserved first and last residue. The D gene is left open where the match is weak. The size entry is marked missing in some rows and otherwise reads once, few, many or a size class.

J,V,D,size,CDR3,DNA
TRBJ2-7,TRBV24-1,NA,NA,CATSDTVSYEQYF,TGTGCCACCAGTGATACAGTCTCCTACGAGCAGTACTTC
TRBJ2-3,TRBV9,TRBD2,once,CASSASGSLNTQYF,TGTGCCAGCAGCGCCAGCGGGAGTTTAAATACGCAGTATTTT
TRBJ1-2,TRBV7-8,NA,NA,CASSLAGTAFGGYTF,TGTGCCAGCAGCTTAGCCGGGACGGCCTTCGGGGGCTACACCTTC
TRBJ2-2,TRBV10-3,NA,NA,CAISAEGGDTGELFF,TGTGCCATCAGCGCAGAGGGGGGGGACACCGGGGAGCTGTTTTTT
TRBJ2-1,TRBV3-1/TRBV3-2,NA,NA,CASSPSGGYNEQFF,TGTGCCAGCAGCCCTTCAGGGGGGTACAATGAGCAGTTCTTC
TRBJ1-1,TRBV18,NA,NA,CASSLSGYTEAFF,TGTGCCAGCTCCTTATCAGGGTACACTGAAGCTTTCTTT
TRBJ1-1,TRBV7-2,NA,once,CASSSAKAGLNTEAFF,TGTGCCAGCAGCTCCGCAAAGGCAGGGTTGAACACTGAAGCTTTCTTT
TRBJ2-3,TRBV30,NA,NA,CAWIGYQMTDTQYF,TGTGCCTGGATTGGCTATCAGATGACAGATACGCAGTATTTT
TRBJ2-1,TRBV7-9,NA,NA,CASSLAQGFNEQFF,TGTGCCAGCAGCTTAGCGCAGGGATTCAATGAGCAGTTCTTC
TRBJ2-5,TRBV2,NA,once,CASSGKGQETQYF,TGTGCCAGCAGTGGCAAGGGTCAAGAGACCCAGTACTTC
TRBJ2-3,TRBV19,TRBD2,NA,CASRGTRLAAGSTDTQYF,TGTGCCAGTAGGGGGACTAGACTAGCGGCAGGTAGCACAGATACGCAGTATTTT
TRBJ1-2,TRBV6-5,TRBD1,NA,CASRTGGPHYGYTF,TGTGCCAGCAGAACAGGGGGCCCCCACTATGGCTACACCTTC
TRBJ2-7,TRBV28,NA,NA,CASSTAYEQYF,TGTGCCAGCAGTACCGCATACGAGCAGTACTTC
TRBJ1-4,TRBV10-3,NA,NA,CAISETGIDEKLFF,TGTGCCATCAGTGAAACAGGGATTGATGAAAAACTGTTTTTT
TRBJ1-5,TRBV21-1,NA,NA,CASSITLAAPDQPQHF,TGTGCCAGCAGCATAACTCTAGCCGCTCCAGATCAGCCCCAGCATTTT
TRBJ2-1,TRBV24-1,NA,NA,CATSDYDGHSSNEQFF,TGTGCCACCAGTGACTACGACGGCCACTCCTCCAATGAGCAGTTCTTC
TRBJ2-7,TRBV9,TRBD1,NA,CASSPQGAVYEQYF,TGTGCCAGCAGCCCTCAGGGGGCTGTCTACGAGCAGTACTTC
TRBJ2-7,TRBV7-9,NA,NA,CASSSDWLGDAGILYEQYF,TGTGCCAGCAGCTCCGATTGGTTGGGGGACGCTGGAATACTCTACGAGCAGTACTTC
TRBJ1-2,TRBV30,TRBD1,NA,CAWSTPGQAYGYTF,TGTGCCTGGTCCACACCGGGACAGGCGTATGGCTACACCTTC
TRBJ2-2,TRBV7-9,NA,NA,CASSLQGTGELFF,TGTGCCAGCAGCTTACAGGGCACCGGGGAGCTGTTTTTT
TRBJ1-2,TRBV5-8,NA,once,CASTLAERTGYGYTF,TGTGCCAGCACCCTTGCGGAGAGAACGGGCTATGGCTACACCTTC
TRBJ2-1,TRBV19,NA,once,CASSGPGVVLYNEQFF,TGTGCCAGTAGCGGCCCTGGGGTAGTACTTTACAATGAGCAGTTCTTC
TRBJ1-1,TRBV5-8,NA,NA,CASSLAPGFWVMNTEAFF,TGTGCCAGCAGCTTGGCTCCGGGGTTTTGGGTCATGAACACTGAAGCTTTCTTT
TRBJ1-5,TRBV3-1/TRBV3-2,NA,NA,CASSPSWGTGNQPQHF,TGTGCCAGCAGCCCCTCTTGGGGGACGGGCAATCAGCCCCAGCATTTT
TRBJ1-5,TRBV4-1,NA,NA,CASSQWLGRDQPQHF,TGCGCCAGCAGCCAATGGTTAGGGAGGGATCAGCCCCAGCATTTT
TRBJ2-2,TRBV5-1,NA,NA,CASSLNAGVLTGELFF,TGCGCCAGCAGCTTAAATGCAGGGGTCCTCACCGGGGAGCTGTTTTTT
TRBJ1-2,TRBV25-1,NA,NA,CASSPGHNYGYTF,TGTGCCAGCAGTCCCGGACATAACTATGGCTACACCTTC
TRBJ1-4,TRBV2,TRBD1,NA,CASNSRQGREKLFF,TGTGCCAGCAACAGTCGACAGGGAAGAGAAAAACTGTTTTTT
TRBJ1-4,TRBV6-6,TRBD1,NA,CASSLTGARDEKLFF,TGTGCCAGCAGTTTGACAGGGGCGAGGGATGAAAAACTGTTTTTT
TRBJ1-2,TRBV4-2,NA,NA,CASSQDVEDGYTF,TGTGCCAGCAGCCAAGATGTGGAAGATGGCTACACCTTC
TRBJ2-4,TRBV28,NA,NA,CASTASTKNIQYF,TGTGCCAGCACGGCTAGCACTAAAAACATTCAGTACTTC
TRBJ2-1,TRBV27,NA,NA,CASSFGSDNEQFF,TGTGCCAGCAGTTTTGGCTCCGACAATGAGCAGTTCTTC
TRBJ1-1,TRBV20-1,NA,NA,CSAQGAGEAFF,TGCAGTGCACAGGGAGCCGGAGAAGCTTTCTTT
TRBJ2-3,TRBV6-2/TRBV6-3,TRBD2,NA,CASSYSRTSGETDTQYF,TGTGCCAGCAGTTACTCCAGGACTAGCGGGGAGACGGATACGCAGTATTTT
TRBJ1-4,TRBV7-9,NA,NA,CASSLGGRRSNEKLFF,TGTGCCAGCAGCTTAGGAGGGCGCCGGAGTAATGAAAAACTGTTTTTT
TRBJ2-7,TRBV12-3/TRBV12-4,NA,once,CASSFTSYEQYF,TGTGCCAGCAGTTTTACAAGCTACGAGCAGTACTTC
TRBJ1-1,TRBV15,NA,NA,CATSGGGSRAFF,TGTGCCACCAGCGGCGGAGGGTCGAGAGCTTTCTTT
TRBJ1-2,TRBV6-2/TRBV6-3,NA,NA,CASSYVGPGYGYTF,TGTGCCAGCAGTTACGTCGGCCCTGGCTATGGCTACACCTTC
TRBJ1-5,TRBV10-3,NA,NA,CAISESVGAHQPQHF,TGTGCCATCAGTGAGTCGGTAGGGGCGCATCAGCCCCAGCATTTT
TRBJ1-3,TRBV24-1,NA,NA,CATSDPVGHPSSGNTIYF,TGTGCCACCAGTGATCCCGTCGGCCACCCGAGCTCTGGAAACACCATATATTTT
TRBJ2-1,TRBV5-1,NA,NA,CASSLEQNYNEQFF,TGCGCCAGCAGCTTGGAACAGAACTACAATGAGCAGTTCTTC
TRBJ2-2,TRBV4-3,NA,NA,CASSQRPLSGELFF,TGCGCCAGCAGCCAACGGCCCCTGAGTGGGGAGCTGTTTTTT
TRBJ1-2,TRBV6-5,TRBD1,few,CASRAPTGGSYGYTF,TGTGCCAGCAGGGCACCGACAGGGGGCTCCTATGGCTACACCTTC
TRBJ1-1,TRBV11-2,TRBD1,NA,CASSFDRDTEAFF,TGTGCCAGCAGCTTCGACAGGGACACTGAAGCTTTCTTT
TRBJ2-5,TRBV19,NA,NA,CASSINAPGPQETQYF,TGTGCCAGTAGTATAAATGCTCCGGGACCCCAAGAGACCCAGTACTTC
TRBJ1-6,TRBV3-1/TRBV3-2,NA,NA,CASSQESRGNSPLHF,TGTGCCAGCAGCCAAGAGTCTCGGGGGAATTCACCCCTCCACTTT
TRBJ2-3,TRBV27,TRBD2,once,CASSLGLAGENTQYF,TGTGCCAGCAGTTTGGGGCTAGCGGGCGAAAATACGCAGTATTTT
TRBJ2-1,TRBV9,TRBD2,NA,CASSVSGGGSYNEQFF,TGTGCCAGCAGCGTTAGCGGGGGAGGATCCTACAATGAGCAGTTCTTC
TRBJ1-1,TRBV7-9,NA,NA,CASSRERDTEAFF,TGTGCCAGCAGCCGAGAGCGGGACACTGAAGCTTTCTTT
TRBJ2-3,TRBV27,NA,few,CASSLLVTGTDTQYF,TGTGCCAGCAGTTTATTAGTTACGGGTACAGATACGCAGTATTTT
TRBJ2-7,TRBV6-4,TRBD2,NA,CASSRLAGPTYEQYF,TGTGCCAGCAGTAGACTAGCGGGGCCCACCTACGAGCAGTACTTC